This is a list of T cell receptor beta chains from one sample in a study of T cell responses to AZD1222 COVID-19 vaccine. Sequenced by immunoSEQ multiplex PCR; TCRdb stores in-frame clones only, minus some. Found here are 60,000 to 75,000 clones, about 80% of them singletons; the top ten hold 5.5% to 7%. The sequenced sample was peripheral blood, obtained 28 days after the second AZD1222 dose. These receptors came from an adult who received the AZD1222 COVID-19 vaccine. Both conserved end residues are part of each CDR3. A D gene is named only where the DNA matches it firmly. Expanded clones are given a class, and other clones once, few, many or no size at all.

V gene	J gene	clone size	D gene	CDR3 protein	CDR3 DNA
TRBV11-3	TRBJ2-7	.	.	CASSLDHTDYEQYF	TGTGCCAGCAGCTTAGATCACACGGATTACGAGCAGTACTTC
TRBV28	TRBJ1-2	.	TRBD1	CASSFLPGQRLNYGYTF	TGTGCCAGCAGTTTCTTGCCGGGACAGAGACTTAACTATGGCTACACCTTC
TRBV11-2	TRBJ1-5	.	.	CASSLDGQPQHF	TGTGCCAGCAGCTTAGATGGCCAGCCCCAGCATTTT
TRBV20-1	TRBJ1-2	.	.	CSASPRSGYTF	TGCAGTGCTAGCCCCAGAAGCGGCTACACCTTC
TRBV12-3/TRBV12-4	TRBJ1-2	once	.	CASSFQGWNGYTF	TGTGCCAGCAGTTTTCAGGGATGGAATGGCTACACCTTC
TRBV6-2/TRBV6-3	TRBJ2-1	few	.	CASSYKVWQFF	TGTGCCAGCAGTTACAAGGTTTGGCAGTTCTTC
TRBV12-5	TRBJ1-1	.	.	CASGSPPGRNTEAFF	TGTGCTAGTGGTTCACCCCCCGGCAGGAACACTGAAGCTTTCTTT
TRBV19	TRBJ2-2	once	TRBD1	CASSSGQARWTGELFF	TGTGCCAGTAGCAGTGGACAGGCCCGGTGGACCGGGGAGCTGTTTTTT
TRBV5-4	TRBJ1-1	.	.	CASTGPGSMNTEAFF	TGTGCCAGCACCGGACCCGGCAGCATGAACACTGAAGCTTTCTTT
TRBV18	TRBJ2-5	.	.	CASSPLGGTRETQYF	TGTGCCAGCTCACCGTTGGGCGGGACACGAGAGACCCAGTACTTC
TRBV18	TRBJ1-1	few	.	CASSPLGRGNTEAFF	TGTGCCAGCTCACCCCTCGGGAGGGGAAACACTGAAGCTTTCTTT
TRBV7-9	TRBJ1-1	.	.	CASSSRYEAFF	TGTGCCAGCAGCTCCCGGTATGAAGCTTTCTTT
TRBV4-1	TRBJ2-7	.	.	CASSLSQGEYAQYF	TGCGCCAGCAGCCTCTCACAGGGAGAGTATGCGCAGTACTTC
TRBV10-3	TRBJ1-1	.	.	CAISDFGGTHEAFF	TGTGCCATCAGTGATTTCGGGGGGACACATGAAGCTTTCTTT
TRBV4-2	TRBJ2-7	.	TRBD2	CASSQGTSSYEQYF	TGTGCCAGCAGCCAAGGGACTAGCTCCTACGAGCAGTACTTC
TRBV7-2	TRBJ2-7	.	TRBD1	CASSYLPDRDHSYEQYF	TGTGCCAGCAGCTACCTCCCGGACAGGGACCATTCCTACGAGCAGTACTTC
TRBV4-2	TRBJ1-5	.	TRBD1	CASSHRTGRLGVNQPQHF	TGTGCCAGCAGCCATAGGACAGGGCGCCTTGGAGTCAATCAGCCCCAGCATTTT
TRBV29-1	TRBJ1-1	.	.	CSASQGWGMNTEAFF	TGCAGCGCCTCACAGGGATGGGGCATGAACACTGAAGCTTTCTTT
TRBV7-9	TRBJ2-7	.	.	CASTRSGSEQYF	TGTGCCAGCACCAGGTCGGGGTCCGAGCAGTACTTC
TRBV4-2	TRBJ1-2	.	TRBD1	CASSQEDRGNTF	TGTGCCAGCAGCCAAGAGGACAGGGGTAACACCTTC
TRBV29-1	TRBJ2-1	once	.	CSVGGKASSYNEQFF	TGCAGCGTTGGAGGTAAGGCCAGCTCCTACAATGAGCAGTTCTTC
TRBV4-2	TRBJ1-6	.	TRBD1	CASSQATGGDYNSPLHF	TGTGCCAGCAGCCAAGCGACAGGGGGGGACTATAATTCACCCCTCCACTTT
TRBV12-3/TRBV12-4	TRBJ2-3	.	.	CASTISWGAQYF	TGTGCCAGCACTATATCGTGGGGGGCGCAGTATTTT
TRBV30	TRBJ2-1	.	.	CAWSGTGFVNEQFF	TGTGCCTGGAGTGGTACCGGGTTCGTAAATGAGCAGTTCTTC
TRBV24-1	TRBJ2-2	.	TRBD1	CATSDFQGAGNTGELFF	TGTGCCACCAGTGATTTTCAGGGGGCGGGTAACACCGGGGAGCTGTTTTTT
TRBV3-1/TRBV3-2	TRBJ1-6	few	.	CASSRGVAGSYNSPLHF	TGTGCCAGCAGCCGAGGAGTAGCGGGCTCCTATAATTCACCCCTCCACTTT
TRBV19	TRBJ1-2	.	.	CATRPPGAPTDYGYTF	TGTGCCACGCGCCCCCCAGGGGCTCCAACCGACTATGGCTACACCTTC
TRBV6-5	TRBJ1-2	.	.	CASRTDERYGYTF	TGTGCCAGCAGGACCGACGAGCGCTATGGCTACACCTTC
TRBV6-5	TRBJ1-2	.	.	CASTGRAVGGYTF	TGTGCCAGCACCGGAAGGGCTGTTGGCGGCTACACCTTC
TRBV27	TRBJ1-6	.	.	CASSPTRALNSPLHF	TGTGCCAGCAGCCCAACCCGGGCCTTAAATTCACCCCTCCACTTT
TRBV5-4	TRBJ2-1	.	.	CASSLLSGVYNEQFF	TGTGCCAGCAGCTTGTTGTCAGGGGTTTACAATGAGCAGTTCTTC
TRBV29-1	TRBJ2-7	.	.	CSVFIATTYEQYF	TGCAGCGTTTTTATCGCCACGACCTACGAGCAGTACTTC
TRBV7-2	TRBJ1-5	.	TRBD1	CASSKGQNQPQHF	TGTGCCAGCAGCAAGGGACAGAATCAGCCCCAGCATTTT